Presented here are 13 T cell receptor beta chains from one specimen sequenced in a study of T-cell reconstitution after alpha-beta-depleted transplantation in children listed by TCRdb under 2016. Library preparation employed PCR. The sequencing machine was an Illumina HiSeq 2500. TCR library preparation used molecular barcoding, with unique molecular identifiers applied to normalize quantification of the TCRbeta repertoire. TCRdb passed the public sequencing reads through fastp at Q25 and MiXCR, retaining productive beta sequences. All rows with the same CDR3 protein become a single entry with the most common DNA and genes. This sample lists approximately 400,000 distinct CDR3 sequences; about a tenth were detected once. Clones ranked in the top ten supply 5% to 6.5% of the sample. The sample was PBMCs from the stem cell graft donor, taken from the stem cell graft. The receptors originated from a human donor who donated a stem cell graft to a child with acute myeloid leukemia.

A few counts support this clonotype. The chain links TRBV12-3 or TRBV12-4 to TRBJ2-1; 9 bases are shared with TRBD2. After removal of 7 bases from V and 5 bases from J, the junction contained 3 bases not matched to a gene. CDR3 length: 13 residues. The CDR3, as DNA: TGTGCCAGCAAGACTAGCGGAAACAATGAGCAGTTCTTC. Translating gives CASKTSGNNEQFF.

This clonotype was detected only a few times. The rearrangement links TRBV9 to TRBJ1-6; D ambiguous. V was pared by 6 bases and J by 9 bases, with 13 bases between. Germline V gene lookup returns CDR1 SGDLS and CDR2 YYNGEE. CDR3 length: 13 residues. This CDR3 is CASNIGQGSPLHF. The DNA of the CDR3 is TGTGCCAGCAACATAGGTCAAGGTTCACCCCTCCACTTT.

The chain links TRBV5-1 to TRBJ2-2, with D tentatively TRBD2 (6 bases). V was cut by 4 bases and J by 3 bases, with 13 bases left in between. CDR3 length equals 15 residues. Germline CDR1 reads SGHRS; CDR2 reads YFSETQ. The CDR3 DNA reads TGCGCCAGCAGCCGGTCGGGGGTGGACACCGGGGAGCTGTTTTTT. Translating gives CASSRSGVDTGELFF.

This clonotype was recorded a few times. The chain employs TRBV18 and TRBJ2-5, with 10 bases fitting TRBD1. Looked up from germline, CDR1 is KGHSH and CDR2 is LQKENI. There are 15 residues in the CDR3. Trimming cost V 0 bases and J 5 bases; bases outside gene matches: 3. This CDR3 is CASSPPGQGSETQYF. The CDR3 nucleotides are TGTGCCAGCTCACCACCGGGACAGGGGTCTGAGACCCAGTACTTC.

This clonotype was picked up a small number of times. The chain carries TRBV12-3 or TRBV12-4 and TRBJ1-1; no clear D gene. The CDR3 is made up of 12 amino acids. The V and J ends lost 4 bases and 5 bases respectively, with 8 bases between them. CDR3 in amino acids: CASSWARTEAFF. The CDR3 bases are TGTGCCAGCAGTTGGGCACGTACTGAAGCTTTCTTT.

This clonotype has a count of ten or more. The chain has TRBV2 and TRBJ2-1, with 8 bases aligning to TRBD2. CDR1 and CDR2 from the germline V gene are SNHLY and FYNNEI. The CDR3 covers 15 residues. The V and J ends lost 5 bases and 0 bases, in that order; junction bases with no gene match: 3. CDR3 residues: CASSKSGSSYNEQFF. DNA for the CDR3: TGTGCCAGCAGTAAAAGCGGGAGCTCCTACAATGAGCAGTTCTTC.

This clonotype appeared a few times. This sequence joins TRBV7-2 and TRBJ2-3; 9 bases fit TRBD2. Germline CDR1 is SGHTA and CDR2 is FQGNSA. The CDR3 spans 16 residues. J was trimmed by 4 bases and V by 2 bases; bases with no gene match: 7. CDR3 in amino acids: CASSLSSGSVADTQYF. The DNA for the CDR3 is TGTGCCAGCAGCTTAAGTAGCGGGAGTGTGGCAGATACGCAGTATTTT.

Only a few counts were recorded for this clonotype. The chain carries TRBV11-2 and TRBJ2-1, with 7 bases fitting TRBD2. Germline V gives CDR1 SGHAT, CDR2 FQNNGV. The CDR3 is made up of 18 amino acids. Trimming cost V 7 bases and J 0 bases; bases outside gene matches: 15. The CDR3 nucleotides read TGTGCCAGCACCCCCCGGGGCCTAGCGGATTACTCCTACAATGAGCAGTTCTTC. Its protein is CASTPRGLADYSYNEQFF.

This sequence joins TRBV12-3 or TRBV12-4 and TRBJ2-4, with D maybe TRBD1 (6 bases). The CDR3 sequence is 12 residues long. With 3 bases removed from V and 10 bases from J, the gap between germline ends came to 10 bases. In DNA form, the CDR3 reads TGTGCCAGCAGTTTGTCAGGGGATATTCAGTACTTC. Translating it yields CASSLSGDIQYF.

The table lists this clonotype with a few counts. This chain links TRBV12-3 or TRBV12-4 with TRBJ1-3; D is unresolved. The CDR3 runs 13 residues. The V end was cut by 6 bases, the J end by 0 bases, with 6 bases between. Here the CDR3 reads CASRDFSGNTIYF. The CDR3 DNA sequence: TGTGCCAGCAGGGACTTCTCTGGAAACACCATATATTTT.

The chain uses TRBV5-1 and TRBJ1-3; no clear D. V was clipped by 3 bases and J by 0 bases, with 10 bases between them. Germline values: CDR1 SGHRS, CDR2 YFSETQ. This CDR3 contains 15 residues. CDR3 sequence: CASSSGSISGNTIYF. CDR3 nucleotides: TGCGCCAGCAGCTCCGGTTCTATCTCTGGAAACACCATATATTTT.

This clonotype was detected a few times. CDR3 amino acids: CASSPDSGGYGYTF. DNA of the CDR3: TGTGCCAGCAGCCCCGATTCGGGGGGCTATGGCTACACCTTC. The J gene is TRBJ1-2, the V gene TRBV5-6, with D maybe TRBD1 (5 bases). The ends were cut back, 4 bases at V and 4 bases at J, with 14 bases in the middle. CDR3 length: 14 residues. Germline V gene lookup returns CDR1 SGHDT and CDR2 YYEEEE.

This clonotype has a count of ten or more. This chain connects TRBV18 to TRBJ1-5; a weak D match, TRBD1 (6 bases). Germline V gene lookup returns CDR1 KGHSH and CDR2 LQKENI. This CDR3 comprises 16 residues. V was cut by 2 bases and J by 1 base, with 12 bases left in between. CDR3 amino acids: CASSPTTGPSNQPQHF. CDR3 nucleotides: TGTGCCAGCTCACCAACAACAGGGCCAAGCAATCAGCCCCAGCATTTT.